The 17 T cell receptor beta chains below come from one sample, sequenced in a study of brain T cells in children with intractable seizures. Sequenced by immunoSEQ multiplex PCR; TCRdb stores in-frame clones only, minus some. The sample carries about 80,000 clones, 90% to 95% recorded once. Here the sequenced sample was peripheral blood, taken at surgery. The receptors come from a girl aged 2 to 9 with Rasmussen encephalitis and intractable seizures.

This clone was observed a single time. The chain joins TRBV5-5 to TRBJ2-5; D is undetermined. The V gene lost 1 base and the J gene lost 1 base, with 5 bases spanning the gap. The CDR3 runs to 13 residues. From germline, CDR1 is SGHKS and CDR2 YYEKEE (reference sequence). The CDR3 region has the DNA TGTGCCAGCAGCTTGTACAGCCAAGAGACCCAGTACTTC. This gives the protein CASSLYSQETQYF.

The chain is built from TRBV11-3 and TRBJ2-2, with 9 bases matching TRBD2. The CDR3 spans 17 residues. Germline CDR1 SGHNT, CDR2 YENEEA. Trimming cost V 0 bases and J 7 bases; bases outside gene matches: 9. CDR3 in amino acids: CASSLDVATSGSGELFF. The CDR3, as DNA: TGTGCCAGCAGCTTAGACGTCGCGACTAGCGGTAGCGGGGAGCTGTTTTTT.

This rearrangement joins TRBV4-1 to TRBJ1-4; 8 positions agree with TRBD1. In germline, CDR1 is MGHRA, CDR2 YSYEKL. This CDR3 region has 17 residues. Unmatched junction bases numbered 12, after V lost 1 base and J lost 8 bases. CDR3 nucleotide sequence: TGCGCCAGCAGCCAAGCCACCCGGGACAGGTCACGCGAAAAACTGTTTTTT. Protein sequence: CASSQATRDRSREKLFF.

V gene TRBV28 combines with J gene TRBJ1-2; 8 bases match TRBD1. CDR1 MDHEN and CDR2 SYDVKM come from the germline V gene. The CDR3 length is 15 residues. Trimming removed 4 bases from V and 4 bases from J; junction bases left unmatched: 8. The CDR3 nucleotides are TGTGCCAGCAGTTCCTCCCGGGGGACAGGCTATGGCTACACCTTC. It specifies CASSSSRGTGYGYTF.

V gene TRBV30 combines with J gene TRBJ1-2, with D possibly matching TRBD1 (5 bases). This CDR3 spans 14 amino acids. Germline V gives CDR1 GTSNPN, CDR2 SVGIG (reference sequence). The germline V and J ends were trimmed by 2 bases and 4 bases, with 14 bases remaining between them. The CDR3 region is CAWSRQGLGYGYTF. The CDR3 nucleotides are TGTGCCTGGAGTAGGCAGGGATTGGGCTATGGCTACACCTTC. The complete variable domain, with remaining parts taken from reference TRBV30 and TRBJ1-2, reads SQTIHQWPATLVQPVGSPLSLECTVEGTSNPNLYWYRQAAGRGLQLLFYSVGIGQISSEVPQNLSASRPQDRQFILSSKKLLLSDSGFYLCAWSRQGLGYGYTFGSGTRLTVV.

The J gene is TRBJ1-1, the V gene TRBV19; D uncertain. CDR1 is LNHDA and CDR2 is SQIVND in the germline V gene (reference sequence). The CDR3 contains 13 residues. V was cut by 7 bases and J by 5 bases, with 14 bases left in between. CDR3 in DNA: TGTGCCAGTACCTCAGCGGGGAGGACTGAAGCTTTCTTT. Translation: CASTSAGRTEAFF.

V usage is TRBV13 and J usage is TRBJ1-2; D unclear. V was cut by 1 base and J by 4 bases, with 4 bases left in between. From germline, CDR1 is PRHDT and CDR2 FYEKMQ (reference sequence). This CDR3 contains 12 residues. CDR3 protein: CASSLDPYGYTF. In DNA form, the CDR3 reads TGTGCCAGCAGCTTAGATCCCTATGGCTACACCTTC.

The chain uses TRBV25-1 and TRBJ2-7; TRBD1 agrees at 7 bases. With 7 bases clipped from V and 7 bases from J, the junction kept 7 bases outside the gene matches. This CDR3 has 12 amino acids. Germline CDR1 MGHDK, CDR2 SYGVNS. The CDR3 DNA sequence: TGTGCCAGCATTTGGCCCAGGGGGGAGCAGTACTTC. Protein sequence: CASIWPRGEQYF.

The CDR3 loop reads CASSVAVSSYEQYF. The CDR3 DNA is TGTGCCAGCAGCGTAGCTGTCTCCTCCTACGAGCAGTACTTC. The chain employs TRBV9 and TRBJ2-7; no definite D call. The CDR3 spans 14 residues. CDR1 is SGDLS, CDR2 YYNGEE, per germline. V was clipped by 0 bases and J by 0 bases, with 7 bases between them. Drawing the rest from reference TRBV9 and TRBJ2-7, the complete variable domain is DSGVTQTPKHLITATGQRVTLRCSPRSGDLSVYWYQQSLDQGLQFLIQYYNGEERAKGNILERFSAQQFPDLHSELNLSSLELGDSALYFCASSVAVSSYEQYFGPGTRLTVT.

Notes on this clone: The sample carries other DNA sequences with the same CDR3. The chain carries TRBV5-1 and TRBJ2-7; no definite D call. The CDR3 totals 11 residues. With 4 bases removed from V and 3 bases from J, the gap between germline ends came to 5 bases. Germline CDR1 reads SGHRS; CDR2 reads YFSETQ. In nucleotides, the CDR3 is TGCGCCAGCAGCCCCGGCTACGAGCAGTACTTC. Translating it yields CASSPGYEQYF.

V gene TRBV25-1 combines with J gene TRBJ2-2; the match to TRBD1 covers 8 bases. Germline V lookup: CDR1 MGHDK, CDR2 SYGVNS. The CDR3 totals 15 residues. V dropped 6 bases and J dropped 10; count of bases not matched to a gene: 13. The CDR3: CASSLGQAIPAELFF. CDR3 coding DNA: TGTGCCAGCAGCCTGGGACAGGCGATACCGGCGGAGCTGTTTTTT.

V and J are TRBV3-1 (or the pseudogene TRBV3-2) and TRBJ2-7, with no clear D. Germline-derived CDR1 and CDR2 are LGHDT and YNNKEL (reference sequence). Deletions cut 1 base from V and 6 bases from J, with 10 bases between. This CDR3 is built from 13 residues. CDR3 region: CASSQGPVSEQYF. The DNA of the CDR3 is TGTGCCAGCAGCCAAGGCCCAGTTTCCGAGCAGTACTTC.

This clone has a handful of counts. The chain links TRBV6-5 to TRBJ1-1, with D unresolved. Trimming took 5 bases from V and 5 from J, leaving 12 bases between them. The germline V gene encodes CDR1 MNHEY and CDR2 SVGAGI. The CDR3 is 13 amino acids. The CDR3 reads CASSLMDLTEAFF. CDR3 DNA: TGTGCCAGCAGTCTCATGGACTTGACTGAAGCTTTCTTT.

The chain carries TRBV6-6 and TRBJ1-1; D ambiguous. CDR3 length equals 14 residues. V was pared by 0 bases and J by 4 bases, with 9 bases between. CDR1 and CDR2 from the germline V gene are MNHNY and SVGAGI (reference sequence). The DNA of the CDR3 is TGTGCCAGCAGTTACTCGGGTCAGACCACTGAAGCTTTCTTT. Translating gives CASSYSGQTTEAFF.

CDR3 loop: CASSFHSGGGDTQYF. DNA of the CDR3: TGTGCCAGCAGTTTTCATAGCGGGGGCGGAGATACGCAGTATTTT. The V and J genes are TRBV28 and TRBJ2-3; 9 nucleotides match TRBD2. The length of the CDR3 is 15 residues. Germline V gene sequence: CDR1 MDHEN, CDR2 SYDVKM. Trimming removed 3 bases from V and 5 bases from J; junction bases left unmatched: 6. Full variable domain (missing parts from reference TRBV28 and TRBJ2-3): DVKVTQSSRYLVKRTGEKVFLECVQDMDHENMFWYRQDPGLGLRLIYFSYDVKMKEKGDIPEGYSVSREKKERFSLILESASTNQTSMYLCASSFHSGGGDTQYFGPGTRLTVL.

V gene TRBV6-6 combines with J gene TRBJ2-6; tentative D call: TRBD2 (6 bases). V lost 2 bases, J lost 15 bases, and 11 bases lay in between. The length of the CDR3 is 12 residues. The germline CDR1 and CDR2 sequences are MNHNY and SVGAGI (reference sequence). The CDR3 sequence is CASSYGGAPLTF. The CDR3 region has the DNA TGTGCCAGCAGTTACGGAGGGGCTCCCCTGACTTTC.

This clone appeared once. V usage is TRBV6-5 and J usage is TRBJ1-2; D is unresolved. The V end lost 5 bases, the J end lost 2 bases, and 6 bases lay between the germline ends. The CDR3 runs 12 residues. Germline V lookup: CDR1 MNHEY, CDR2 SVGAGI. As DNA, the CDR3 is TGTGCCAGCAGTCGGCTGAACTATGGCTACACCTTC. Translating it yields CASSRLNYGYTF.